Below, 16 T cell receptor beta chains from the same sample are listed, as sequenced in a study of regulatory T cells in long-lasting Graves disease. Time point given: newly diagnosed GD, antithyroid drugs for less than 3 months. Preparation of the TCR library used RNA extracted from PBMCs. CDR3 regions were amplified by Arm-PCR using iRepertoire HTBI primers to build TCR beta libraries. Using its own MiXCR run on the multiplex PCR reads, TCRdb lists one record per CDR3 protein. The table includes 530,000 or so distinct CDR3 sequences, roughly 13% detected once. This sample was also put to use in a study of T cells in Graves' hyperthyroidism and ophthalmopathy.

The sample was peripheral blood mononuclear cells (PBMCs), taken at new diagnosis, from a patient treated with antithyroid drugs. These receptors were obtained from a man in his thirties or forties with Graves disease.

This clonotype was counted ten times or more. The V call is TRBV12-3 or TRBV12-4, the J call TRBJ2-7, with 8 nucleotides matching TRBD2. This CDR3 is built from 13 residues. With 5 bases clipped from V and 5 bases from J, the junction kept 5 bases outside the gene matches. The CDR3 sequence is CASSRSGNHEQYF. The CDR3 nucleotides read TGTGCCAGCAGTCGTAGCGGGAACCACGAGCAGTACTTC.

This clonotype turned up a few times. J is TRBJ2-5 and V is TRBV5-1, with D unclear. With 3 bases removed from V and 3 bases from J, the gap between germline ends came to 9 bases. The CDR3 spans 13 residues. CDR1 is SGHRS and CDR2 is YFSETQ in the germline V gene. The CDR3 is CASSSQSEETQYF. The CDR3 coding sequence is TGCGCCAGCAGCTCGCAATCAGAAGAGACCCAGTACTTC.

This clonotype was detected only a few times. The chain carries TRBV29-1 and TRBJ2-7; 9 nucleotides match TRBD2. The CDR3 sequence is 14 residues long. The junction had 2 bases not matched to a gene; V was cut back by 2 bases and J by 0 bases. Germline-derived CDR1 and CDR2 are SQVTM and ANQGSEA. The CDR3 is CSVELAGSSYEQYF. In DNA form, the CDR3 reads TGCAGCGTTGAACTAGCGGGGTCCTCCTACGAGCAGTACTTC.

V and J are TRBV30 and TRBJ2-5, with D unresolved. The CDR3 contains 13 residues. V lost 0 bases, J lost 7 bases, and 12 bases lay in between. Germline CDR1 and CDR2: GTSNPN and SVGIG (reference sequence). The CDR3 DNA reads TGTGCCTGGAGTGTCAATGATGTTGGGACCCAGTACTTC. Amino acid sequence: CAWSVNDVGTQYF.

This clonotype came up many times. The chain is built from TRBV6-1 and TRBJ1-5; D uncertain. The germline V gene encodes CDR1 MNHNS and CDR2 SASEGT. CDR3 length equals 13 residues. V lost 6 bases and J lost 0, with 6 bases in between. Here the CDR3 DNA reads TGTGCCAGCAGGGAGTATAGCAATCAGCCCCAGCATTTT. Its translation is CASREYSNQPQHF.

This clonotype was found many times. The gene calls are TRBV30 and TRBJ2-1; D gene unclear. The germline V and J ends were trimmed by 3 bases and 7 bases, with 7 bases remaining between them. The CDR3 has 11 amino acids. Germline CDR1 and CDR2: GTSNPN and SVGIG (reference sequence). CDR3 sequence reads: CAWRAMNEQFF. CDR3 nucleotides: TGTGCCTGGAGGGCCATGAATGAGCAGTTCTTC.

The chain joins TRBV20-1 to TRBJ1-5; no clear D. Germline V lookup: CDR1 DFQATT, CDR2 SNEGSKA (reference sequence). Trimming stripped 6 bases from V and 1 base from J, with 7 bases between. This CDR3 contains 12 residues. This CDR3 reads CSAAPSNQPQHF. The DNA of the CDR3 is TGCAGTGCGGCACCCAGCAATCAGCCCCAGCATTTT.

This clonotype was observed many times. The chain couples TRBV3-1 to TRBJ2-1; D possibly matches TRBD1 or TRBD2 (5 bases each). CDR1 LGHDT and CDR2 YNNKEL come from the germline V gene (reference sequence). With 4 bases removed from V and 8 bases from J, the gap between germline ends came to 18 bases. The CDR3 length is 15 residues. CDR3: CASSPQWSRGDEQFF. CDR3 nucleotide sequence: TGTGCCAGCAGCCCACAGTGGTCGAGGGGAGATGAGCAGTTCTTC.

This clonotype was counted at least ten times. The DNA of the CDR3 is TGCAGTGCTAGAAAGGTAGCAGACAATGAGCAGTTCTTC. Translation gives CSARKVADNEQFF. The genes are TRBV20-1 and TRBJ2-1, with D uncertain. Deletions cut 2 bases from V and 5 bases from J, with 10 bases between. The CDR3 covers 13 residues. Germline V lookup: CDR1 DFQATT, CDR2 SNEGSKA (reference sequence).

A remark on this clonotype: This CDR3 fails to terminate in the conserved phenylalanine or tryptophan, so it likely reflects a read error. The chain combines TRBV11-2 with TRBJ2-5; TRBD2 aligns across 8 bases. The CDR3 length is 16 residues. In germline, CDR1 is SGHAT, CDR2 FQNNGV. With 5 bases clipped from V and 3 bases from J, the junction kept 11 bases outside the gene matches. Here the CDR3 reads CASSPGPGGGEETQYL. The DNA for the CDR3 is TGTGCCAGCAGCCCTGGTCCGGGAGGGGGAGAAGAGACCCAGTACCTC.

This clonotype has at least ten counts. The chain is built from TRBV5-1 and TRBJ1-1; no clear D. The CDR3 contains 13 residues. The germline gives CDR1 SGHRS, CDR2 YFSETQ. V shed 0 bases and J shed 7 bases, with 10 bases lying between them. CDR3 amino acids: CASSLGGLGEAFF. In nucleotides, the CDR3 is TGCGCCAGCAGCTTGGGAGGGCTTGGTGAAGCTTTCTTT.

This clonotype was counted at least ten times. This rearrangement joins TRBV28 to TRBJ2-7, with a possible D match to TRBD2 (6 bases). Germline CDR1 MDHEN, CDR2 SYDVKM. This CDR3 region has 12 residues. The V end was cut by 2 bases, the J end by 12 bases, with 14 bases between. The CDR3 region has the DNA TGTGCCAGCAGTTTAGAGGGACTCCCTGCGTACTTC. It encodes CASSLEGLPAYF.

This clonotype was detected many times. V is TRBV10-3 and J is TRBJ1-2; TRBD1 matches 7 bases. Germline-derived CDR1 and CDR2 are ENHRY and SYGVKD. J lost 1 base, V lost 9 bases, and 11 bases had no gene match. CDR3 size: 15 residues. CDR3 nucleotides: TGTGCCATTTTCCTCGACAGGGACCATAACTATGGCTACACCTTC. It translates to CAIFLDRDHNYGYTF.

This clonotype appeared many times. V and J are TRBV30 and TRBJ1-6; D is possibly TRBD1 (5 bases). This CDR3 contains 13 residues. V lost 0 bases, J lost 12 bases, and 12 bases lay in between. Germline V gene lookup returns CDR1 GTSNPN and CDR2 SVGIG (reference sequence). In DNA, the CDR3 is TGTGCCTGGAGTGTACAGGAAGGCGGACCCCTCCACTTT. This sequence encodes CAWSVQEGGPLHF.

Many counts were recorded for this clonotype. The rearrangement links TRBV12-3 or TRBV12-4 to TRBJ1-2; 7 bases are a match to TRBD1. This CDR3 has 13 amino acids. V shed 3 bases, J shed 4 bases, and the junction held 2 bases outside the gene matches. CDR3 DNA sequence: TGTGCCAGCAGTTTTCAGGGGGGCTATGGCTACACCTTC. Amino acid sequence: CASSFQGGYGYTF.

This clonotype was found many times. The J gene is TRBJ1-4, the V gene TRBV25-1; a possible D gene is TRBD1 (5 bases). The CDR3 has 15 amino acids. V dropped 3 bases and J dropped 4 bases, with 12 bases sitting between them. From germline, CDR1 is MGHDK and CDR2 SYGVNS. The DNA of the CDR3 is TGTGCCAGCAGTGAGTTGACAGCCCTTAATGAAAAACTGTTTTTT. It yields the protein CASSELTALNEKLFF.